This T cell receptor (beta chain) came from a study of T cell responses to AZD1222 COVID-19 vaccine. This table comes from immunoSEQ multiplex PCR, and its TCRdb copy is limited to in-frame clones, with some not included. The table lists about 180,000 clones, just over 90% of them singletons. The V and J ends lost 2 bases and 1 base respectively, with 5 bases between them. The CDR3 runs to 13 residues. CDR1 and CDR2 (germline): MNHNS, SASEGT. The sequenced sample was peripheral blood, obtained on day 0 of AZD1222 vaccination. The V gene is TRBV6-1, the J gene TRBJ1-1; the D is unclear. The origin of this receptor is an adult in good health. This CDR3 reads CASSELRNTEAFF. CDR3 nucleotides: TGTGCCAGCAGTGAATTAAGGAACACTGAAGCTTTCTTT.